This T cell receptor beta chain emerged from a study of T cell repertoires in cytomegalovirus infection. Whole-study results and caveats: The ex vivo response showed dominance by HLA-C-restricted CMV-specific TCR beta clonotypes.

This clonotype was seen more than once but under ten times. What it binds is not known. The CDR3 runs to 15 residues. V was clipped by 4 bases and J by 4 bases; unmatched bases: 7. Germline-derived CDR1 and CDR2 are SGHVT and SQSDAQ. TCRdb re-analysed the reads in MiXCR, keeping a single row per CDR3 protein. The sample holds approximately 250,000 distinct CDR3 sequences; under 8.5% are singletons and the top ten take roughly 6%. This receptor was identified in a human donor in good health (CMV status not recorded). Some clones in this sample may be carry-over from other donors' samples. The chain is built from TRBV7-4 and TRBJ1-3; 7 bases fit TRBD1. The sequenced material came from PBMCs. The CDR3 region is CASSSPTGKGNTIYF. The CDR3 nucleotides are TGTGCCAGCAGCTCCCCGACAGGGAAAGGAAACACCATATATTTT.